The 32 T cell receptor beta chains reported below all come from one sample, sequenced in a study of T cells in localized non-small cell lung cancer. TCRdb's table, derived via immunoSEQ multiplex PCR, lists solely in-frame clones and lacks some. The data hold about a thousand clones, with around 34% observed a single time. Material: normal lung tissue next to the tumor, obtained before any cancer treatment. These receptor sequences come from an older female donor with stage III squamous cell lung carcinoma.

This clone has only a few counts. V is TRBV6-8 and J is TRBJ2-7, with D possibly TRBD2 on 5 matching bases. CDR3 size: 16 residues. V was cut by 2 bases and J by 2 bases, with 16 bases left in between. The germline CDR1 and CDR2 sequences are MNHGY and SAAAGT. The CDR3, as DNA: TGTGCCAGCAGTTACAAAAGCCCCGGGATCCCCTACGAGCAGTACTTC. It is translated as CASSYKSPGIPYEQYF.

By proportion, this clone is large. The chain combines TRBV11-3 with TRBJ1-2, with D unresolved. Per germline, CDR1 SGHNT and CDR2 YENEEA. The CDR3 is made up of 15 amino acids. The V gene lost 5 bases and the J gene lost 4 bases, with 17 bases spanning the gap. The CDR3 region is CASSRSDGFLYGYTF. CDR3 nucleotides: TGTGCCAGCAGCCGATCGGACGGATTTCTCTATGGCTACACCTTC. Using reference TRBV11-3 and TRBJ1-2 for the parts outside the CDR3, the full variable domain is EAGVVQSPRYKIIEKKQPVAFWCNPISGHNTLYWYLQNLGQGPELLIRYENEEAVDDSQLPKDRFSAERLKGVDSTLKIQPAELGDSAVYLCASSRSDGFLYGYTFGSGTRLTVV.

The chain has TRBV14 and TRBJ2-5; TRBD2 agrees at 10 bases. There are 16 residues in the CDR3. The V and J ends lost 4 bases and 0 bases, in that order; junction bases with no gene match: 5. Germline CDR1 is SGHDN and CDR2 is FVKESK. The CDR3 loop reads CASSRRAGGNQETQYF. CDR3 coding DNA: TGTGCCAGCAGCCGTAGAGCGGGGGGGAACCAAGAGACCCAGTACTTC.

This clone is termed medium-sized. J is TRBJ1-1 and V is TRBV11-3, with D possibly being TRBD1 (5 bases). Germline V CDR1 and CDR2: SGHNT, YENEEA. V lost 5 bases to trimming and J lost 4 bases, with 17 bases between them. This CDR3 contains 15 residues. As DNA, the CDR3 is TGTGCCAGCAGCGGGCGGGGGGGAAGGAGCACTGAAGCTTTCTTT. Amino acid sequence: CASSGRGGRSTEAFF.

V gene TRBV5-1 combines with J gene TRBJ2-1; D gene ambiguous. V was shortened by 4 bases and J by 6 bases, with 17 bases between the two germline ends. CDR1 and CDR2 (germline): SGHRS, YFSETQ. The CDR3 is 15 residues long. In nucleotides, the CDR3 is TGCGCCAGCAGCCCCAGCGCTTTCGTCCTCAATGAGCAGTTCTTC. Its protein is CASSPSAFVLNEQFF.

V gene TRBV14 combines with J gene TRBJ1-6; D not certain. Germline CDR1 and CDR2: SGHDN and FVKESK. Trimming left V 2 bases short and J 6 bases short, with 11 bases between. The CDR3 has 15 amino acids. The CDR3, as DNA: TGTGCCAGCAGCCAAAGGTGGAGTGGTAATTCACCCCTCCACTTT. Protein sequence: CASSQRWSGNSPLHF.

The count of this clone is one. V and J are TRBV18 and TRBJ1-2, with D perhaps matching TRBD1 (5 bases). The CDR3 spans 14 residues. CDR1 and CDR2 from the germline V gene are KGHSH and LQKENI. Trimming pared 3 bases from V and 2 bases from J, leaving 10 bases between. CDR3 nucleotides: TGTGCCAGCTCACCTGGGACGGACAACTATGGCTACACCTTC. Encoded protein: CASSPGTDNYGYTF.

This rearrangement joins TRBV11-3 to TRBJ2-5, with 9 bases fitting TRBD1. This CDR3 comprises 15 residues. J lost 5 bases, V lost 3 bases, and 7 bases had no gene match. The germline CDR1 and CDR2 sequences are SGHNT and YENEEA. The CDR3 DNA reads as TGTGCCAGCAGCTTCGGGACAGGGTTCTCGGAGACCCAGTACTTC. It encodes CASSFGTGFSETQYF.

This clone was seen more than once but under ten times. This chain joins TRBV6-1 and TRBJ2-1; TRBD2 aligns across 12 bases. The junction had 3 bases not matched to a gene; V was cut back by 0 bases and J by 3 bases. Germline CDR1 is MNHNS and CDR2 is SASEGT. The CDR3 length is 17 residues. In DNA, the CDR3 is TGTGCCAGCAGTGAAGCGCCGACTAGCGGGAGCTACAATGAGCAGTTCTTC. It is translated as CASSEAPTSGSYNEQFF.

The chain combines TRBV18 with TRBJ2-2, with D perhaps matching TRBD1 (5 bases). The V gene lost 5 bases and the J gene lost 0 bases, with 10 bases spanning the gap. This CDR3 has 15 amino acids. The germline gives CDR1 KGHSH, CDR2 LQKENI. The CDR3 here is CASSESRANTGELFF. In nucleotides, the CDR3 is TGTGCCAGCTCAGAGAGCAGGGCGAACACCGGGGAGCTGTTTTTT. The entire variable domain, with the rest obtained from reference TRBV18 and TRBJ2-2, is as follows: NAGVMQNPRHLVRRRGQEARLRCSPMKGHSHVYWYRQLPEEGLKFMVYLQKENIIDESGMPKERFSAEFPKEGPSILRIQQVVRGDSAAYFCASSESRANTGELFFGEGSRLTVL.

The rearrangement uses TRBV18 and TRBJ2-7; possible D gene TRBD2, 5 bases. V gave up 3 bases and J gave up 3 bases, with 15 bases separating them. This CDR3 comprises 15 residues. Germline-derived CDR1 and CDR2 are KGHSH and LQKENI. The CDR3 loop is CASSPSRGTIYEQYF. The CDR3 coding sequence is TGTGCCAGCTCACCCTCCCGGGGTACAATCTACGAGCAGTACTTC.

V gene TRBV12-5 combines with J gene TRBJ1-1; possibly TRBD1 for D (5 bases). Trimming shortened V by 3 bases and J by 3 bases, and 8 bases separated the two germline ends. This CDR3 contains 13 residues. CDR1 is LGHNT, CDR2 FRNRAP, per germline. The CDR3 loop is CASGFWGDTEAFF. The CDR3 DNA reads as TGTGCTAGTGGTTTTTGGGGGGACACTGAAGCTTTCTTT.

This clone is categorized as large. The chain joins TRBV6-8 to TRBJ2-2; 9 bases are a match to TRBD2. Unmatched junction bases numbered 8, after V lost 5 bases and J lost 4 bases. There are 16 residues in the CDR3. Germline CDR1 MNHGY, CDR2 SAAAGT. DNA of the CDR3: TGTGCCAGCAGTGACCATCCTAGCGGGGCCACCGGGGAGCTGTTTTTT. The encoded protein is CASSDHPSGATGELFF.

Only a few counts were recorded for this clone. The chain combines TRBV9 with TRBJ2-7, with 9 bases lining up with TRBD1. Germline-derived CDR1 and CDR2 are SGDLS and YYNGEE. The CDR3 covers 15 residues. The ends lost 2 bases at V and 10 bases at J; junction bases unmatched: 13. For the CDR3, the DNA is TGTGCCAGCAGCGTGAAGGTCGGGACAGGGAGCCTCCAGTACTTC. Protein product: CASSVKVGTGSLQYF. The complete variable domain, with remaining parts taken from reference TRBV9 and TRBJ2-7, reads DSGVTQTPKHLITATGQRVTLRCSPRSGDLSVYWYQQSLDQGLQFLIQYYNGEERAKGNILERFSAQQFPDLHSELNLSSLELGDSALYFCASSVKVGTGSLQYFGPGTRLTVT.

This clone was counted between two and nine times. The chain couples TRBV10-1 to TRBJ2-7, with TRBD1 matching 8 bases. The CDR3 runs to 11 residues. The V segment lost 8 bases and the J segment 3 bases; nucleotides outside the gene matches: 0. The germline CDR1 and CDR2 sequences are WNHNN and SYGVQD (reference sequence). The CDR3 nucleotides read TGCGCCAGCGGACAGGGCTACGAGCAGTACTTC. This gives the protein CASGQGYEQYF.

This clone showed up just a few times. The rearrangement joins TRBV6-8 to TRBJ2-5, with D possibly TRBD2 on 6 matching bases. This CDR3 contains 14 residues. V was cut by 2 bases and J by 7 bases, with 14 bases left in between. Germline V gives CDR1 MNHGY, CDR2 SAAAGT. The CDR3 DNA follows: TGTGCCAGCAGTTACGCATCCCCCGGGGGGACCCAGTACTTC. Translation: CASSYASPGGTQYF.

CDR3 bases: TGTGCCTGGAGCCTTACTAGAAGCTCCTACAATGAGCAGTTCTTC. It specifies CAWSLTRSSYNEQFF. J is TRBJ2-1 and V is TRBV30; the D gene is possibly TRBD2 (5 bases). The CDR3 consists of 15 residues. V was cut by 3 bases and J by 0 bases, with 12 bases left in between. Germline values: CDR1 GTSNPN, CDR2 SVGIG (reference sequence).

This clone was observed a few times. The CDR3 sequence: CASSYRGATYNEQFF. In DNA form, the CDR3 reads TGTGCCAGCAGTTACCGGGGGGCAACGTACAATGAGCAGTTCTTC. The V call is TRBV6-8, the J call TRBJ2-1; D may be TRBD2 (7 bases). The length of the CDR3 is 15 residues. Trimming left V 2 bases short and J 4 bases short, with 12 bases between. Germline V lookup: CDR1 MNHGY, CDR2 SAAAGT.

The V and J genes are TRBV14 and TRBJ2-5, with D tentatively TRBD2 (5 bases). V gave up 3 bases and J gave up 1 base, with 9 bases separating them. Germline values: CDR1 SGHDN, CDR2 FVKESK. The CDR3 sequence is 14 residues long. The CDR3 spells CASSHLGVQETQYF. DNA for the CDR3: TGTGCCAGCAGCCATCTCGGGGTCCAAGAGACCCAGTACTTC. The full variable domain, in which reference TRBV14 and TRBJ2-5 provide the parts outside the CDR3, is EAGVTQFPSHSVIEKGQTVTLRCDPISGHDNLYWYRRVMGKEIKFLLHFVKESKQDESGMPNNRFLAERTGGTYSTLKVQPAELEDSGVYFCASSHLGVQETQYFGPGTRLLVL.

This clone is judged medium-sized. The chain links TRBV11-3 to TRBJ2-3; D uncertain. The CDR3 is made up of 17 amino acids. CDR1 SGHNT and CDR2 YENEEA come from the germline V gene. V dropped 4 bases and J dropped 0 bases, with 17 bases sitting between them. CDR3 loop: CASSSERTLPSTDTQYF. CDR3 sequence (DNA): TGTGCCAGCAGCTCCGAGCGTACCCTCCCCAGCACAGATACGCAGTATTTT.

The chain uses TRBV29-1 and TRBJ2-1; 8 nucleotides line up with TRBD2. The germline CDR1 and CDR2 sequences are SQVTM and ANQGSEA. The CDR3 is 14 amino acids. V lost 3 bases to trimming and J lost 6 bases; unmatched junction nucleotides: 7. CDR3 protein: CSVDRAGGPNEQFF. In nucleotides, the CDR3 is TGCAGCGTTGATAGGGCGGGGGGCCCCAATGAGCAGTTCTTC.

This clone was recorded a few times. CDR3 amino acids: CASSYSGIGYEQYF. The CDR3 DNA follows: TGTGCCAGCAGTTACTCGGGAATAGGCTACGAGCAGTACTTC. The chain uses TRBV6-8 and TRBJ2-7; D is unclear. The CDR3 is 14 residues long. Trimming shortened V by 0 bases and J by 3 bases, and 9 bases separated the two germline ends. Germline CDR1 is MNHGY and CDR2 is SAAAGT.

This clone turned up a few times. V is TRBV6-8 and J is TRBJ2-7, with D perhaps TRBD1 or TRBD2 (5 bases each). CDR3 length: 14 residues. V was shortened by 6 bases and J by 2 bases, with 14 bases between the two germline ends. Germline CDR1 reads MNHGY; CDR2 reads SAAAGT. Here the CDR3 DNA reads TGTGCCAGCAGCCTTAATCGGGGCCCCTACGAGCAGTACTTC. Amino acid sequence: CASSLNRGPYEQYF.

The CDR3 sequence: CASSTSLAGGGGDGQETQYF. The CDR3, as DNA: TGTGCCAGCAGTACCTCTCTAGCGGGAGGAGGGGGTGACGGCCAAGAGACCCAGTACTTC. The rearrangement links TRBV28 to TRBJ2-5; 11 nucleotides match TRBD2. After removal of 5 bases from V and 1 base from J, the junction contained 18 bases not matched to a gene. CDR1 is MDHEN, CDR2 SYDVKM, per germline. The CDR3 loop spans 20 amino acids.

The rearrangement links TRBV28 to TRBJ2-7, with TRBD2 identical over 13 bases. Per the germline V gene, CDR1 is MDHEN and CDR2 is SYDVKM. CDR3 length equals 17 residues. V lost 5 bases and J lost 2; bases outside the gene matches: 9. CDR3 residues: CASSIPPGTSGAYEQYF. As DNA, the CDR3 is TGTGCCAGCAGTATCCCACCCGGGACTAGCGGGGCCTACGAGCAGTACTTC.

This clone counts as medium-sized. This chain links TRBV12-5 with TRBJ2-5; possible D gene TRBD1, 6 bases. The CDR3 loop spans 13 amino acids. The germline V gene encodes CDR1 LGHNT and CDR2 FRNRAP. As DNA, the CDR3 is TGTGCCAGCACTGGACAGTCCCAAGAGACCCAGTACTTC. It translates to CASTGQSQETQYF.

The chain combines TRBV29-1 with TRBJ2-7; 12 bases match TRBD2. CDR3 length: 12 residues. The V gene's germline CDR1 is SQVTM and CDR2 ANQGSEA. With V trimmed by 6 bases and J by 5 bases, 2 bases remained unmatched. The CDR3 spells CSVRTSGNEQYF. DNA of the CDR3: TGCAGCGTCCGGACTAGCGGGAACGAGCAGTACTTC.

The chain has TRBV9 and TRBJ1-1, with a tentative D call TRBD1 (5 bases). The CDR3 contains 12 residues. Germline-derived CDR1 and CDR2 are SGDLS and YYNGEE. Trimming took 5 bases from V and 5 from J, leaving 10 bases between them. DNA for the CDR3: TGTGCCAGCAGTGGGACGGCTACTGAAGCTTTCTTT. It is translated as CASSGTATEAFF.

The chain uses TRBV18 and TRBJ1-1; D may be TRBD1 (5 bases). This CDR3 is built from 13 residues. Germline lookup yields CDR1 KGHSH and CDR2 LQKENI. Trimming cost V 3 bases and J 7 bases, with 12 bases left between them. The CDR3 DNA reads as TGTGCCAGCTCACCGGGGGGGGAGGTTGAAGCTTTCTTT. Amino acid sequence: CASSPGGEVEAFF.

This clone was recorded a few times. This chain joins TRBV9 and TRBJ2-3, with 7 bases lining up with TRBD2. Per germline, CDR1 SGDLS and CDR2 YYNGEE. The V and J ends lost 5 bases and 1 base, in that order; junction bases with no gene match: 7. The CDR3 consists of 15 residues. CDR3: CASSEGRARTDTQYF. CDR3 coding DNA: TGTGCCAGCAGTGAAGGGAGGGCGCGCACAGATACGCAGTATTTT.

This CDR3 is CASSKTSGTFYVKETQYF. As DNA, the CDR3 is TGTGCCAGCAGCAAAACTAGCGGGACCTTCTACGTTAAAGAGACCCAGTACTTC. The V and J genes are TRBV14 and TRBJ2-5; 10 nucleotides match TRBD2. The CDR3 runs to 18 residues. The germline CDR1 and CDR2 sequences are SGHDN and FVKESK. Germline trimming cut 5 bases from V and 3 bases from J; bases unmatched to any gene: 15. The variable domain in full, completed from reference TRBV14 and TRBJ2-5, reads EAGVTQFPSHSVIEKGQTVTLRCDPISGHDNLYWYRRVMGKEIKFLLHFVKESKQDESGMPNNRFLAERTGGTYSTLKVQPAELEDSGVYFCASSKTSGTFYVKETQYFGPGTRLLVL.

This clone is classed as large. This chain connects TRBV11-3 to TRBJ2-2; D unclear. Trimming cost V 5 bases and J 6 bases, with 16 bases left between them. CDR1 and CDR2 from the germline V gene are SGHNT and YENEEA. There are 15 residues in the CDR3. The CDR3 here is CASSLDSRVPGELFF. The DNA for the CDR3 is TGTGCCAGCAGCCTCGATTCTCGGGTGCCCGGGGAGCTGTTTTTT.